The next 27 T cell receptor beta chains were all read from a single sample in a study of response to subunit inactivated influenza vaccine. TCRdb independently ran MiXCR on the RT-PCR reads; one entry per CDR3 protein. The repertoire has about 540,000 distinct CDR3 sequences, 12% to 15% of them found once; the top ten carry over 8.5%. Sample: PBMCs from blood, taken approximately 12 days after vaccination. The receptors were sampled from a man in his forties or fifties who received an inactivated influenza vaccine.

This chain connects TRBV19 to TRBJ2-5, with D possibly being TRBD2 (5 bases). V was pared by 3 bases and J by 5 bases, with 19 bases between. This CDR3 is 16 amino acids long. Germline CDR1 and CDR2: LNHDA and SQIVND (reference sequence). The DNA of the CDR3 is TGTGCCAGTAGTATCGTGGAGTCGGCGGGCAGGGAGACCCAGTACTTC. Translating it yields CASSIVESAGRETQYF. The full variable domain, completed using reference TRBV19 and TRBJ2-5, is DGGITQSPKYLFRKEGQNVTLSCEQNLNHDAMYWYRQDPGQGLRLIYYSQIVNDFQKGDIAEGYSVSREKKESFPLTVTSAQKNPTAFYLCASSIVESAGRETQYFGPGTRLLVL.

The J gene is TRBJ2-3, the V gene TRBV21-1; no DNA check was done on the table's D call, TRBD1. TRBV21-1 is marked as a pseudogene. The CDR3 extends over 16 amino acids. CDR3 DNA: TGTGCCAGCAGCAACATCGCAGGGGGAGTCACAGATACGCAGTATTTT. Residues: CASSNIAGGVTDTQYF.

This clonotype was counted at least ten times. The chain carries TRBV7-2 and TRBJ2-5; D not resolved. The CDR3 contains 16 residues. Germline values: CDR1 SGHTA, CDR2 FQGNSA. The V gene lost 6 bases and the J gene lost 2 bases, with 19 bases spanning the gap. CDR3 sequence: CASSSIPLQGQETQYF. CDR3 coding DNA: TGTGCCAGCAGTTCGATACCCCTACAAGGACAAGAGACCCAGTACTTC.

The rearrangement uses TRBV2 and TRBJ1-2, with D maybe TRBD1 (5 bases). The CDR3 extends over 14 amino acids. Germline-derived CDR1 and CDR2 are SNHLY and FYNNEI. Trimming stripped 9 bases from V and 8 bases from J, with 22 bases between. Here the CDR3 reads CARENRDAPSGYTF. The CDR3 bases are TGTGCCAGAGAAAACCGGGACGCGCCCTCGGGCTACACCTTC.

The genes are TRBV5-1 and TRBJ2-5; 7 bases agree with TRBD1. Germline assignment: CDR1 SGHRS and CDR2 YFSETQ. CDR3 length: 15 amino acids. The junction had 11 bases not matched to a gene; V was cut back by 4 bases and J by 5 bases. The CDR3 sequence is CASSTLTGSSETQYF. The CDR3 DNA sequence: TGCGCCAGCAGCACCCTGACAGGGTCCTCGGAGACCCAGTACTTC.

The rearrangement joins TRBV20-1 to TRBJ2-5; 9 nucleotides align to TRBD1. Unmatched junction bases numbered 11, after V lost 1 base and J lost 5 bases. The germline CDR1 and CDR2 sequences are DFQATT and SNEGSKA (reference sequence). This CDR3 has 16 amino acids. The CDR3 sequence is CSARAITGGWDETQYF. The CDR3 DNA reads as TGCAGTGCTAGAGCAATTACAGGGGGCTGGGACGAGACCCAGTACTTC.

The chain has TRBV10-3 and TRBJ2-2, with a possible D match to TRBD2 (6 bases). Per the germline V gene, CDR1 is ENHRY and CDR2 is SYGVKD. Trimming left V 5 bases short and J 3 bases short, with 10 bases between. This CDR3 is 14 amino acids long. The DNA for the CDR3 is TGTGCCATCAGTCAATGGGGGGACACCGGGGAGCTGTTTTTT. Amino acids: CAISQWGDTGELFF.

CDR3 protein: CASSQDGVPGRETQYF. CDR3 bases: TGCGCCAGCAGCCAAGACGGAGTCCCTGGGAGAGAGACCCAGTACTTC. This chain joins TRBV4-1 and TRBJ2-5; maybe TRBD2 (5 bases). The V end was cut by 0 bases, the J end by 4 bases, with 15 bases between. The germline gives CDR1 MGHRA, CDR2 YSYEKL. CDR3 length equals 16 residues.

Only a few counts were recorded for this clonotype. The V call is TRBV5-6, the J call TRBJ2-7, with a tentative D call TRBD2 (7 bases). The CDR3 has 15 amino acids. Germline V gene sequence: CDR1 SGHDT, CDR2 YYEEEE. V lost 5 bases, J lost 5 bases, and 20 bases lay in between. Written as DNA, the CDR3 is TGTGCCAGCAGTCTTGGCGTAGGGGGGACTAACGAGCAGTACTTC. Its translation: CASSLGVGGTNEQYF.

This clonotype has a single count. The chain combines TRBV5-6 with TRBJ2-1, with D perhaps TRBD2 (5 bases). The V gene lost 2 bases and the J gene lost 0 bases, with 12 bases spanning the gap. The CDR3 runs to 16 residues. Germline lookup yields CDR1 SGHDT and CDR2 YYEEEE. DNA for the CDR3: TGTGCCAGCAGCTTTGGGCTAGCTGACTCCTACAATGAGCAGTTCTTC. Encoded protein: CASSFGLADSYNEQFF.

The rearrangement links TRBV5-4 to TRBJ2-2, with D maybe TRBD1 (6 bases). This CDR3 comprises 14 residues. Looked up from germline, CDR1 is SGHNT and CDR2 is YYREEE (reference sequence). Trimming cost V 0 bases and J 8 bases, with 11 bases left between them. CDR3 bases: TGTGCCAGCAGCTTGGAGGCAGGGGTAGGGGAGCTGTTTTTT. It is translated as CASSLEAGVGELFF.

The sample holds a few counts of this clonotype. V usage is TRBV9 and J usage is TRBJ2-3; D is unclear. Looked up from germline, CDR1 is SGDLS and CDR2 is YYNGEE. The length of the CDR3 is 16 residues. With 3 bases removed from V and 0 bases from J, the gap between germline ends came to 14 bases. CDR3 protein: CASSGVPITSTDTQYF. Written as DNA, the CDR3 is TGTGCCAGCAGCGGCGTCCCCATAACGAGCACAGATACGCAGTATTTT.

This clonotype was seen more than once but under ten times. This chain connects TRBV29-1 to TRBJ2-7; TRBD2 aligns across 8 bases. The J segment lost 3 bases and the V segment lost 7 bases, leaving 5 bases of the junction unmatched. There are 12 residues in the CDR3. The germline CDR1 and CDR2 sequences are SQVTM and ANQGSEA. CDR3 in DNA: TGCAGCGCCATCGGGGGGGTCTACGAGCAGTACTTC. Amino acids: CSAIGGVYEQYF.

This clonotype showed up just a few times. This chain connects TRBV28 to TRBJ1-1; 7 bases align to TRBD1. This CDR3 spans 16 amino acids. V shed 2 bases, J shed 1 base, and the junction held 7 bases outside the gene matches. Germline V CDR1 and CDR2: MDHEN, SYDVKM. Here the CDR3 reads CASSLPDRVGNTEAFF. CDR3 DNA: TGTGCCAGCAGTTTACCCGACAGGGTGGGGAACACTGAAGCTTTCTTT.

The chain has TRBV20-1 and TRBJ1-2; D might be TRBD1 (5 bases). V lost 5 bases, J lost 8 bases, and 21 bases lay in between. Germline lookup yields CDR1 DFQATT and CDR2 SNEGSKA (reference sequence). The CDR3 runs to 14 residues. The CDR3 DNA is TGCAGTGCTGGTGGACAAGGCCACGGAAGGGGCTACACCTTC. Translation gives CSAGGQGHGRGYTF.

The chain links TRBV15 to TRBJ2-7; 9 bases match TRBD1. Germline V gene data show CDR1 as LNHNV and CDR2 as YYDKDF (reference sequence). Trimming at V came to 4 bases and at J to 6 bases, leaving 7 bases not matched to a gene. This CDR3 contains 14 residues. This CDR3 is CATSTGTGIFEQYF. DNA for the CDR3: TGTGCCACCAGCACAGGGACAGGGATCTTCGAGCAGTACTTC.

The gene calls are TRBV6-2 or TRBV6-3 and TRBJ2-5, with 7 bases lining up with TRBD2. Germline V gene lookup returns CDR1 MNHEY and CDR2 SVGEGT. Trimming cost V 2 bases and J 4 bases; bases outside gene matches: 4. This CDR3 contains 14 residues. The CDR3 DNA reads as TGTGCCAGCAGTTACGCGGGAGTCCCAGAGACCCAGTACTTC. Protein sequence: CASSYAGVPETQYF.

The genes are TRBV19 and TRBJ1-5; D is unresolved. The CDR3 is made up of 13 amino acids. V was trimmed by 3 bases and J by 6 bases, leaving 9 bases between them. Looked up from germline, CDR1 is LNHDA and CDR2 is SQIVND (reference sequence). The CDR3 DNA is TGTGCCAGTAGTATCCAGGTAACTCAGCCCCAGCATTTT. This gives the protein CASSIQVTQPQHF.

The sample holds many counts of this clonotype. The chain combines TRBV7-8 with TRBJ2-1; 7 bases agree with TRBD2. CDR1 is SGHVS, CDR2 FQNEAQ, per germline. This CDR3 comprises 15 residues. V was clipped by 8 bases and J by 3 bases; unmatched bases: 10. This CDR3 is CASAHGGGLYNEQFF. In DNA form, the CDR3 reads TGTGCCAGCGCCCATGGGGGGGGACTCTACAATGAGCAGTTCTTC.

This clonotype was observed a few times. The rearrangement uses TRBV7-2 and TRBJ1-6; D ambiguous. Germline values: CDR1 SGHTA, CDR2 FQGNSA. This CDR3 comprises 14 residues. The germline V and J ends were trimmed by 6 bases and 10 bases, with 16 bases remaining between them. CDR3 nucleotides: TGTGCCAGCAGTTGGACCACAGTTGTGTCACCCCTCCACTTT. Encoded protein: CASSWTTVVSPLHF.

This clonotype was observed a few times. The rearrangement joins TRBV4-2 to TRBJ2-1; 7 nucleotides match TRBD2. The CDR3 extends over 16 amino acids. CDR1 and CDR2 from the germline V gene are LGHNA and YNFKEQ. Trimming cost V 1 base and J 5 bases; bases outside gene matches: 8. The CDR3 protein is CASSQANPGGNNEQFF. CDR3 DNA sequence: TGTGCCAGCAGCCAAGCAAATCCGGGAGGAAACAATGAGCAGTTCTTC.

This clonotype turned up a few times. DNA of the CDR3: TGTGCCAGCAGTTTCATGGCAGCCTACGAGCAGTACTTC. Protein product: CASSFMAAYEQYF. The chain links TRBV28 to TRBJ2-7; D is unclear. The CDR3 extends over 13 amino acids. Germline CDR1 MDHEN, CDR2 SYDVKM. Trimming stripped 3 bases from V and 2 bases from J, with 8 bases between. Looking up the rest from reference TRBV28 and TRBJ2-7 gives the full variable domain: DVKVTQSSRYLVKRTGEKVFLECVQDMDHENMFWYRQDPGLGLRLIYFSYDVKMKEKGDIPEGYSVSREKKERFSLILESASTNQTSMYLCASSFMAAYEQYFGPGTRLTVT.

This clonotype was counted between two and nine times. As DNA, the CDR3 is TGTGCCAGCAACCCCGGACACCCAATCGAGCCCCAGCATTTT. Translating gives CASNPGHPIEPQHF. The chain joins TRBV21-1 to TRBJ1-5; TRBD1, the table's D call, was not compared with the DNA. TRBV21-1 is noted as a pseudogene. The CDR3 contains 14 residues.

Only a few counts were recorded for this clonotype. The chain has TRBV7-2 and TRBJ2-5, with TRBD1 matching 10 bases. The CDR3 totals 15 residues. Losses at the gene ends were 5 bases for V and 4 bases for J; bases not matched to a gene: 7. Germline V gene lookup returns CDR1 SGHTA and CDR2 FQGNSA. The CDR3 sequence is CASSLPTGGAETQYF. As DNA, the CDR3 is TGTGCCAGCAGCCTACCGACAGGGGGCGCAGAGACCCAGTACTTC. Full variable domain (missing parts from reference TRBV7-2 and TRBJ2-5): GAGVSQSPSNKVTEKGKDVELRCDPISGHTALYWYRQSLGQGLEFLIYFQGNSAPDKSGLPSDRFSAERTGGSVSTLTIQRTQQEDSAVYLCASSLPTGGAETQYFGPGTRLLVL.

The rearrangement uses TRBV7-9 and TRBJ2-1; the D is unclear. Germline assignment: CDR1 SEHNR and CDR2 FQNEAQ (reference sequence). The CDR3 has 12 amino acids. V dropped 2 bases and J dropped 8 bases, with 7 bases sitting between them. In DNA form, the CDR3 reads TGTGCCAGCAGCTTAATGGGCGATGAGCAGTTCTTC. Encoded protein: CASSLMGDEQFF.

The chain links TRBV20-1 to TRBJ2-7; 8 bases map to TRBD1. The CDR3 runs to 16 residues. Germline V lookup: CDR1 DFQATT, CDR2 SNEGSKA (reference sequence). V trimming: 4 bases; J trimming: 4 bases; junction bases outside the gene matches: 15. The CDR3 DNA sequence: TGCAGTGCTAACCGGGACAGGCTGGGAACTCAGTACGAGCAGTACTTC. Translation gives CSANRDRLGTQYEQYF.

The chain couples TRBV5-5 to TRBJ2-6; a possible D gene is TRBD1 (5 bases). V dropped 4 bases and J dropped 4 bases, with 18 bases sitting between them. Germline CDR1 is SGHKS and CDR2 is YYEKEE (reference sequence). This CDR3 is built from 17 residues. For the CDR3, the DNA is TGTGCCAGCAGCAACAGGCTCAATAAACCCGGGGCCAACGTCCTGACTTTC. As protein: CASSNRLNKPGANVLTF. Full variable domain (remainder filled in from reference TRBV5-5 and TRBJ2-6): DAGVTQSPTHLIKTRGQQVTLRCSPISGHKSVSWYQQVLGQGPQFIFQYYEKEERGRGNFPDRFSARQFPNYSSELNVNALLLGDSALYLCASSNRLNKPGANVLTFGAGSRLTVL.